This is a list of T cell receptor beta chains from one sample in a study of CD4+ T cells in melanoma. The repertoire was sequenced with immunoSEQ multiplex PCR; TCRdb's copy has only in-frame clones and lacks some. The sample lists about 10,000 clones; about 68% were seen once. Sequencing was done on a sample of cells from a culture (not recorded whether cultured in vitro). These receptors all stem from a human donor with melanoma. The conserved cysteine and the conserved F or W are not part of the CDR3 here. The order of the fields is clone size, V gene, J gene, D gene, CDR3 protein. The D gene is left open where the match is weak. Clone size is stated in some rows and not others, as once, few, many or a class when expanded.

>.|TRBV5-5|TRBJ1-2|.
ASSQENYGYT
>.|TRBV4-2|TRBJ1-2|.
ASSQDLAGYGYT
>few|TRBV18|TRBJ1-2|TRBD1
ASSRTGFDGYT
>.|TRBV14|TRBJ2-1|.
ASRGRGTYRQF
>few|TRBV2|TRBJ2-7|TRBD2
ASSGASGDRYEQY
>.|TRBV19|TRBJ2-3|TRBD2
ASSIGLKRGVTDTQY
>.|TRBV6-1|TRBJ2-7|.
ASRTGYFSEQY
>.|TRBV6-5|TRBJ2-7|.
ASSLAFLGVAYEQY
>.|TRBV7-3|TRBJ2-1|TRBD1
ASSPGTGGNEQF
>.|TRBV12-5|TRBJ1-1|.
ASGSHTWALNTEAF
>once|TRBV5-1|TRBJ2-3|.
ASSPPVGVPDTQY
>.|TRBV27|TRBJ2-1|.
ASSLSTNEQF
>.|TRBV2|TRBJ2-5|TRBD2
ASSYGTSGGETQY
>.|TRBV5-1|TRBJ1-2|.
ASSSASFGGYGYT
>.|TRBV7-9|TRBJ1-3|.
ASSLGQGNTIY
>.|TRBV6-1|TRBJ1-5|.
ASEGNQPQH
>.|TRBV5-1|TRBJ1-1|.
ASSLGINTEAF
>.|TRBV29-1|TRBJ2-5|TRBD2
SGWALAGKETQY
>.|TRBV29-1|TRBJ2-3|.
SVAGGSGHTDTQY
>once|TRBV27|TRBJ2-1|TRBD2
ASSVLDSGGSTGNEQF
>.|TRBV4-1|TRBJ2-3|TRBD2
ASSQDPPKSGASWDTQY
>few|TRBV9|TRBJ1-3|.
ASSATGQSGNTIY
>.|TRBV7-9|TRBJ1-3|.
ASSASGSSGNTIY
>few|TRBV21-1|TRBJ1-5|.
ASIPFPGQGLSPQH
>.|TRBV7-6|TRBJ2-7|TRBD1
ASSVRTGGGFSEQY
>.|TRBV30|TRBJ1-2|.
AWSSLDPGGPIYGYT
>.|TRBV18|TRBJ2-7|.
ASSPPQNYEQY
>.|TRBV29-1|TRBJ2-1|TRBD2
SVGTSGGYNEQF
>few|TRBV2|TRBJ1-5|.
ASRGQINQPQH
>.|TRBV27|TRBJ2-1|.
ASSRPSSYNEQF